This T cell receptor beta chain was recorded in a study of long-term antiretroviral therapy in people with HIV. Version v3.0 of the immunoSEQ assay ran at survey level. The assay was immunoSEQ multiplex PCR, and TCRdb's table has in-frame clones only and misses some. There are approximately 15,000 clones in the sample; 80% occur only once, and 4% to 5.5% lies in the top ten. CDR1 is MDHEN, CDR2 SYDVKM, per germline. V lost 3 bases and J lost 4, with 22 bases in between. The CDR3 covers 17 residues. This sequence was found in a man aged 18 to 29 with HIV. The specimen was unsorted PBMCs, collected 0.1 years before starting antiretroviral therapy. The rearrangement links TRBV28 to TRBJ2-7; TRBD2 is a possible D gene (5 bases). CDR3: CASSFLSPKYPGYEQYF. CDR3 DNA: TGTGCCAGCAGTTTCCTATCGCCAAAGTATCCGGGATACGAGCAGTACTTC. Together with reference TRBV28 and TRBJ2-7, the CDR3 gives the full variable domain: DVKVTQSSRYLVKRTGEKVFLECVQDMDHENMFWYRQDPGLGLRLIYFSYDVKMKEKGDIPEGYSVSREKKERFSLILESASTNQTSMYLCASSFLSPKYPGYEQYFGPGTRLTVT.